The 3 T cell receptor beta chains presented below share a single source sample, sequenced in a study of shared clonotypes between healthy human individuals. Profiling relied on immunoSEQ multiplex PCR, and the TCRdb table lists in-frame clones only, not all of them. The sample lists roughly 2.6 million clones; around 94% were seen once. The sample taken for sequencing was naive CD4+ T cells sorted from blood. Subset defined: CD45RA+ positively selected. These receptors originate from a man in his late teens or twenties in good health.

This chain joins TRBV6-6 and TRBJ1-2, with D perhaps TRBD1 (6 bases). CDR1 is MNHNY, CDR2 SVGAGI, per germline (reference sequence). The CDR3 has 15 amino acids. The V end lost 0 bases, the J end lost 0 bases, and 8 bases lay between the germline ends. The CDR3 nucleotides read TGTGCCAGCAGTTACTCAAGGGGGGCTAACTATGGCTACACCTTC. Amino acid sequence: CASSYSRGANYGYTF.

The chain uses TRBV7-3 and TRBJ1-2; D possibly corresponds to TRBD1 (5 bases). The CDR3 covers 15 residues. V was pared by 0 bases and J by 3 bases, with 11 bases between. Germline values: CDR1 SGHTA, CDR2 FQGTGA. The CDR3 protein is CASSLTSGAHYGYTF. The DNA for the CDR3 is TGTGCCAGCAGCTTAACCAGCGGGGCCCACTATGGCTACACCTTC.

The chain combines TRBV15 with TRBJ2-6; 10 nucleotides match TRBD1. The CDR3 totals 17 residues. Germline loops: CDR1 LNHNV, CDR2 YYDKDF (reference sequence). J lost 0 bases, V lost 2 bases, and 1 base had no gene match. The CDR3 reads CATSRRTGGSGANVLTF. The CDR3 DNA reads TGTGCCACCAGCAGACGGACAGGGGGCTCTGGGGCCAACGTCCTGACTTTC. Looking up the rest from reference TRBV15 and TRBJ2-6 gives the full variable domain: DAMVIQNPRYQVTQFGKPVTLSCSQTLNHNVMYWYQQKSSQAPKLLFHYYDKDFNNEADTPDNFQSRRPNTSFCFLDIRSPGLGDTAMYLCATSRRTGGSGANVLTFGAGSRLTVL.